These 9 T cell receptor beta chains came from one sample sequenced in a study of T-cell memory formation after mild COVID-19. TCRdb processed the 5' RACE reads anew with MiXCR; each CDR3 protein has one entry. The sample yields about 440,000 distinct CDR3 sequences, 15% to 20% seen once. Sequencing was carried out using PBMCs or a T cell subset sorted from them (not recorded which). These receptor sequences come from an adult woman who had mild COVID-19 (a few samples of this study predate the infection). Cell type and time point are not known.

This chain links TRBV21-1 with TRBJ2-7; no DNA check was done on the table's D call, TRBD1. TRBV21-1 has pseudogene status. The CDR3 contains 14 residues. The CDR3 DNA sequence: TGTGCCAGCAGCAAATCCCCACATGGGGTAGAGCAGTACTTC. It yields the protein CASSKSPHGVEQYF.

CDR3 sequence reads: CASSVDRYSYEQYF. The CDR3 DNA reads as TGTGCCAGCAGCGTGGACCGGTACTCCTACGAGCAGTACTTC. The rearrangement joins TRBV9 to TRBJ2-7; unclear D gene. The V end was cut by 2 bases, the J end by 0 bases, with 9 bases between. There are 14 residues in the CDR3. CDR1 SGDLS and CDR2 YYNGEE come from the germline V gene.

This clonotype was seen a few times. The rearrangement uses TRBV5-1 and TRBJ2-2; TRBD2 might be the D (5 bases). Germline CDR1 and CDR2: SGHRS and YFSETQ. Trimming took off 0 bases at V and 0 bases at J, with 12 bases between the two ends. The CDR3 totals 17 residues. The CDR3 region is CASSLAGSFANTGELFF. The CDR3 nucleotides read TGCGCCAGCAGCTTGGCGGGGTCCTTTGCGAACACCGGGGAGCTGTTTTTT.

Only a few counts were recorded for this clonotype. This rearrangement joins TRBV7-8 to TRBJ2-2, with D perhaps matching TRBD2 (6 bases). Per the germline V gene, CDR1 is SGHVS and CDR2 is FQNEAQ. Trimming pared 5 bases from V and 1 base from J, leaving 11 bases between. There are 15 residues in the CDR3. CDR3 amino acids: CASSHAGLNTGELFF. The CDR3 DNA reads as TGTGCCAGCAGCCACGCGGGGTTGAACACCGGGGAGCTGTTTTTT.

This sequence joins TRBV28 and TRBJ1-2; no definite D call. Germline V gene data show CDR1 as MDHEN and CDR2 as SYDVKM. This CDR3 spans 15 amino acids. Trimming removed 7 bases from V and 6 bases from J, with 21 bases in between. CDR3 amino acids: CASNDAVGRVDGYTF. The CDR3 DNA reads TGTGCCAGCAACGACGCGGTGGGGAGGGTGGATGGCTACACCTTC.

As to this clonotype: The junction and the germline gene differ at one end; a read error may be behind it. This sequence joins TRBV4-3 and TRBJ2-1; D is uncertain. The germline V gene has CDR1 LGHNA and CDR2 YSLEER. CDR3 size: 12 residues. The CDR3 region is CASRQGPNEQFF. CDR3 nucleotides: TGCGCCAGCAGGCAAGGGCCCAATGAGCAGTTCTTC.

This clonotype was observed a handful of times. The V and J genes are TRBV13 and TRBJ2-3; 9 bases agree with TRBD2. J gave up 6 bases and V 2 bases, and 6 bases lay outside the gene matches. Germline V gene data show CDR1 as PRHDT and CDR2 as FYEKMQ (reference sequence). CDR3 length: 15 amino acids. The DNA of the CDR3 is TGTGCCAGCAGCTTAAGGGCGGGGGGGTCCGATACGCAGTATTTT. Protein: CASSLRAGGSDTQYF.

The rearrangement joins TRBV7-3 to TRBJ2-6; weak D call: TRBD1 (5 bases). The CDR3 has 15 amino acids. Trimming removed 0 bases at V and 11 bases at J, with 14 bases between. Germline V gives CDR1 SGHTA, CDR2 FQGTGA. The CDR3 loop is CASSLTGQGSHVLTF. The CDR3 region has the DNA TGTGCCAGCAGCTTAACCGGGCAGGGATCCCACGTCCTGACTTTC.

The chain carries TRBV11-3 and TRBJ1-1, with TRBD1 matching 7 bases. Per germline, CDR1 SGHNT and CDR2 YENEEA. This CDR3 is built from 12 residues. The junction had 8 bases not matched to a gene; V was cut back by 5 bases and J by 11 bases. The DNA for the CDR3 is TGTGCCAGCAGCCCCCCGGGACAGCGGGCTTTCTTT. Amino acid sequence: CASSPPGQRAFF. Using reference TRBV11-3 and TRBJ1-1 for the parts outside the CDR3, the full variable domain is EAGVVQSPRYKIIEKKQPVAFWCNPISGHNTLYWYLQNLGQGPELLIRYENEEAVDDSQLPKDRFSAERLKGVDSTLKIQPAELGDSAVYLCASSPPGQRAFFGQGTRLTVV.